Listed here is a single TCR beta chain. Its antigen is as yet unknown. V gave up 3 bases and J gave up 11 bases, with 7 bases separating them. The CDR3 runs 10 residues. Germline lookup yields CDR1 SNHLY and CDR2 FYNNEI. Data came from immunoSEQ multiplex PCR; TCRdb stores just in-frame clones and leaves some out. Of 120,000 or so clones listed, 85% to 95% are singletons. The source of the sample is a study of T cell responses to AZD1222 COVID-19 vaccine. Study-level results: Repertoire sampling was restricted to post-peak T cell response timepoints. Seropositive status at baseline applied to only five or six AZD1222 recipients. Of spike-specific TCRs, nearly half reportedly target regions left unmutated in variants.

This chain links TRBV2 with TRBJ1-1; weak D call: TRBD1 (5 bases). The source was peripheral blood, collected on day 0 of AZD1222 vaccination. The source of this sequence is an adult in good health. The CDR3 region has the DNA TGTGCCAGCAGTGACAGGGAGGCTTTCTTT. Its translation: CASSDREAFF. Full variable domain (missing parts from reference TRBV2 and TRBJ1-1): EPEVTQTPSHQVTQMGQEVILRCVPISNHLYFYWYRQILGQKVEFLVSFYNNEISEKSEIFDDQFSVERPDGSNFTLKIRSTKLEDSAMYFCASSDREAFFGQGTRLTVV.